These 5 T cell receptor beta chains share one sample of origin, sequenced in a study of blood T cell repertoires in COVID-19. Some clones are missing from TCRdb's copy, which holds only in-frame ones; the method was immunoSEQ multiplex PCR. This table holds 110,000 or so clones, around 83% found once. The sample was peripheral blood. The receptors stem from a woman aged 70-85 years with acute or convalescent COVID-19.

This chain connects TRBV28 to TRBJ2-3; weak D call: TRBD2 (7 bases). V lost 5 bases and J lost 6, with 21 bases in between. CDR1 and CDR2 (germline): MDHEN, SYDVKM. CDR3 size: 16 residues. The CDR3 here is CASSPLGAGDRDTQYF. In DNA, the CDR3 is TGTGCCAGCAGTCCCCTGGGGGCGGGGGACCGGGATACGCAGTATTTT.

The chain couples TRBV6-5 to TRBJ1-1, with TRBD1 identical over 8 bases. This CDR3 region has 13 residues. The V gene's germline CDR1 is MNHEY and CDR2 SVGAGI. Unmatched junction bases numbered 2, after V lost 8 bases and J lost 0 bases. The CDR3 DNA is TGTGCCAGCGAGGGACAGGTGAACACTGAAGCTTTCTTT. Protein product: CASEGQVNTEAFF.

The V and J genes are TRBV7-2 and TRBJ2-5, with a weak D call TRBD1 (5 bases). The CDR3 has 15 residues. V was trimmed by 0 bases and J by 5 bases, leaving 13 bases between them. Germline assignment: CDR1 SGHTA and CDR2 FQGNSA. For the CDR3, the DNA is TGTGCCAGCAGCTTAGCTAGGGGCAGGATTGAGACCCAGTACTTC. Its translation is CASSLARGRIETQYF.

The chain carries TRBV7-9 and TRBJ1-3, with TRBD1 identical over 12 bases. CDR1 is SEHNR and CDR2 is FQNEAQ in the germline V gene (reference sequence). This CDR3 has 15 residues. V lost 5 bases and J lost 7; bases outside the gene matches: 6. The CDR3 DNA sequence: TGTGCCAGCAGCCCGGGGACAGGGGGCTGGAACACCATATATTTT. It is translated as CASSPGTGGWNTIYF.

The V gene is TRBV20-1, the J gene TRBJ2-2, with D perhaps TRBD2 (5 bases). The CDR3 length is 15 residues. Germline CDR1 and CDR2: DFQATT and SNEGSKA (reference sequence). Deletions cut 3 bases from V and 0 bases from J, with 11 bases between. The CDR3 region is CSASSGSANTGELFF. The CDR3 DNA reads TGCAGTGCTAGTTCGGGGAGCGCGAACACCGGGGAGCTGTTTTTT.